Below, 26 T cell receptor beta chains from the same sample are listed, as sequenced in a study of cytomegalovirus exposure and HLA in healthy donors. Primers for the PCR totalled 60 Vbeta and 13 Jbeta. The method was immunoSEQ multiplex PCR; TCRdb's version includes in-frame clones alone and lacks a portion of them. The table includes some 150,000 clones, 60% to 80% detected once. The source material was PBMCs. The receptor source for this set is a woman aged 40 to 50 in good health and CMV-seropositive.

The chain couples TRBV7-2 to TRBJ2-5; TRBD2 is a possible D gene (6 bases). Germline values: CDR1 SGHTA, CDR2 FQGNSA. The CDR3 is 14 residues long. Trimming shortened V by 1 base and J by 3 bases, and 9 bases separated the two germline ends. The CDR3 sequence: CASSLVGGKETQYF. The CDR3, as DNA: TGTGCCAGCAGCTTAGTGGGGGGAAAAGAGACCCAGTACTTC.

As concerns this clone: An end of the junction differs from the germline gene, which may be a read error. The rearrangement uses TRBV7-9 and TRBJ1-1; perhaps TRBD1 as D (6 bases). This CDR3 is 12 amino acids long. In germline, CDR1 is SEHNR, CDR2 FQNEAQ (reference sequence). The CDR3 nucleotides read TGTTCCAGCAGCAGACAGGCAACTGAAGCTTTCTTT. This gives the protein CSSSRQATEAFF.

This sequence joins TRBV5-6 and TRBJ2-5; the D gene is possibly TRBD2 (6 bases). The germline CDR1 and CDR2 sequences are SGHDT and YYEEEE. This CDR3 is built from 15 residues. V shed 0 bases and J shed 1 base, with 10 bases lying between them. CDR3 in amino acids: CASSLVADLQETQYF. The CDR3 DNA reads TGTGCCAGCAGCTTGGTAGCGGACCTCCAAGAGACCCAGTACTTC. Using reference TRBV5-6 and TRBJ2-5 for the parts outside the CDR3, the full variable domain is DAGVTQSPTHLIKTRGQQVTLRCSPKSGHDTVSWYQQALGQGPQFIFQYYEEEERQRGNFPDRFSGHQFPNYSSELNVNALLLGDSALYLCASSLVADLQETQYFGPGTRLLVL.

CDR3 residues: CASSLRVSGNTIYF. The CDR3 DNA reads as TGTGCCAGCAGCCTCAGGGTCTCTGGAAACACCATATATTTT. The rearrangement uses TRBV2 and TRBJ1-3; tentative D call: TRBD1 (5 bases). CDR3 size: 14 residues. V was cut by 6 bases and J by 0 bases, with 9 bases left in between. Germline-derived CDR1 and CDR2 are SNHLY and FYNNEI.

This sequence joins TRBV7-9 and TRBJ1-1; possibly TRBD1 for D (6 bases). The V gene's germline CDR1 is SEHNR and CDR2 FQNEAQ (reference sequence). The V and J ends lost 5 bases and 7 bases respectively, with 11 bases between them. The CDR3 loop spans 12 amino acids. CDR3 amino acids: CASSGGQCEAFF. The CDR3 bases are TGTGCCAGCAGCGGCGGACAGTGTGAAGCTTTCTTT.

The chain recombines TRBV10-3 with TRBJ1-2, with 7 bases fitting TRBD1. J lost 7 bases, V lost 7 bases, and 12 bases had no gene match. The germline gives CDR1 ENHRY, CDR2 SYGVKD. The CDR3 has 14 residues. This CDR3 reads CAIKRGQIDSGYTF. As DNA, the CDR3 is TGTGCCATCAAACGGGGACAGATAGACTCTGGCTACACCTTC.

The CDR3 is CASGYRGSTGELFF. The CDR3 DNA is TGTGCCAGCGGGTACAGGGGGAGTACCGGGGAGCTGTTTTTT. The rearrangement uses TRBV27 and TRBJ2-2; 8 positions agree with TRBD1. The CDR3 has 14 residues. J was trimmed by 5 bases and V by 8 bases; bases with no gene match: 7. The germline V gene has CDR1 MNHEY and CDR2 SMNVEV (reference sequence).

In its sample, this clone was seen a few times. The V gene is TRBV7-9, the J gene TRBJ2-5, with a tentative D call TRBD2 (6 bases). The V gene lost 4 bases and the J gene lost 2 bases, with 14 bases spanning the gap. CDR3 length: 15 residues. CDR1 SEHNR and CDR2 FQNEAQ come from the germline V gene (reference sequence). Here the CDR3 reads CASSSPTGTQETQYF. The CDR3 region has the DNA TGTGCCAGCAGCTCGCCTACGGGGACTCAAGAGACCCAGTACTTC.

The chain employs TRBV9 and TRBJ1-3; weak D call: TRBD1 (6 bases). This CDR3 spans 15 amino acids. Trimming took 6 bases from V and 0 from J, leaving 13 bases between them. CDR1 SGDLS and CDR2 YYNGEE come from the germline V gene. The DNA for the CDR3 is TGTGCCAGCACCGTCGGCAGGGGCTCTGGAAACACCATATATTTT. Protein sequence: CASTVGRGSGNTIYF.

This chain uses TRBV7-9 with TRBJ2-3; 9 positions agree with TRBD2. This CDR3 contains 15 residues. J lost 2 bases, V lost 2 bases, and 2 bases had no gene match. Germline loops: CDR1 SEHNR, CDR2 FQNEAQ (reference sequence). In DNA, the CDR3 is TGTGCCAGCAGCTTAAGACTAGCGGACACAGATACGCAGTATTTT. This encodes CASSLRLADTDTQYF.

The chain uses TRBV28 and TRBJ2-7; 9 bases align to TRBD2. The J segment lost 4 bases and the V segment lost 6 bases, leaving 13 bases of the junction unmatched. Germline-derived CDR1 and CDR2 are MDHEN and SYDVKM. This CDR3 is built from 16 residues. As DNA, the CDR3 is TGTGCCAGCAGCTCCTCCGGGGCTAGCGGGGCGTACGAGCAGTACTTC. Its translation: CASSSSGASGAYEQYF.

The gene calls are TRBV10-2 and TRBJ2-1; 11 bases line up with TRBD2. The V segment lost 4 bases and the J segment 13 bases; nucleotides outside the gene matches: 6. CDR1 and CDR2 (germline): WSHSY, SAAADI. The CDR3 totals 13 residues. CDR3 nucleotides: TGCGCCAGCAGTGTGGCTAGCGGGGGGCCTCAGTTCTTC. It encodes CASSVASGGPQFF.

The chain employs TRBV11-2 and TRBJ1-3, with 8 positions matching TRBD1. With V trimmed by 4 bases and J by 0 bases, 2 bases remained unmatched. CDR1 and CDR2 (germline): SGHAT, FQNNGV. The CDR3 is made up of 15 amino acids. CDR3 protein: CASSSQGASGNTIYF. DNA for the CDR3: TGTGCCAGCAGCTCCCAGGGGGCCTCTGGAAACACCATATATTTT.

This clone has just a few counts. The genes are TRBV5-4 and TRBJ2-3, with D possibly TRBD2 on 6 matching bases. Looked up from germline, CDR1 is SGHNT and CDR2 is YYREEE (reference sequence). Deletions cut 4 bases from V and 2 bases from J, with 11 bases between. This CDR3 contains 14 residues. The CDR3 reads CASSQGLFTDTQYF. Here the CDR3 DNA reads TGTGCCAGCAGCCAGGGACTTTTCACAGATACGCAGTATTTT.

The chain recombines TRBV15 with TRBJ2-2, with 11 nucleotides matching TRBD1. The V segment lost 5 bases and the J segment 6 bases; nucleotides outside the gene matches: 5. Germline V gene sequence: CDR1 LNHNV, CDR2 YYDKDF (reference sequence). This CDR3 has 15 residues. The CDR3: CATSLRTGGPGELFF. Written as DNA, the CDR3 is TGTGCCACCAGCTTACGGACAGGGGGCCCCGGGGAGCTGTTTTTT.

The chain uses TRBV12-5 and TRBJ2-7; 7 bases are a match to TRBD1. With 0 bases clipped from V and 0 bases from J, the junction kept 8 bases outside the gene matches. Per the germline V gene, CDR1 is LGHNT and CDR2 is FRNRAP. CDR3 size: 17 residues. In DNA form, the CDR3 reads TGTGCTAGTGGTTTGGTATTGGGACAGCCAAGCTCCTACGAGCAGTACTTC. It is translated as CASGLVLGQPSSYEQYF.

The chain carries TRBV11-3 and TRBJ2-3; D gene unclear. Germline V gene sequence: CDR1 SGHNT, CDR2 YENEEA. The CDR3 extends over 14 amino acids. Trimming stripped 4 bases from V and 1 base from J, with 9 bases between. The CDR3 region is CASSSELRTDTQYF. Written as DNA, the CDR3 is TGTGCCAGCAGCTCTGAGCTGCGCACAGATACGCAGTATTTT.

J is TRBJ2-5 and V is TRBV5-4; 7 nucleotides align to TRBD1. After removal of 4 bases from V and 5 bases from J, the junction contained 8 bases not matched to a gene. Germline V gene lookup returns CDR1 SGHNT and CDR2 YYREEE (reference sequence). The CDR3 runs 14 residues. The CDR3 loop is CASSLRQGRETQYF. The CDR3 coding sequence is TGTGCCAGCAGCCTCCGACAGGGCCGTGAGACCCAGTACTTC. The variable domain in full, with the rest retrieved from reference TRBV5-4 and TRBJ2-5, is ETGVTQSPTHLIKTRGQQVTLRCSSQSGHNTVSWYQQALGQGPQFIFQYYREEENGRGNFPPRFSGLQFPNYSSELNVNALELDDSALYLCASSLRQGRETQYFGPGTRLLVL.

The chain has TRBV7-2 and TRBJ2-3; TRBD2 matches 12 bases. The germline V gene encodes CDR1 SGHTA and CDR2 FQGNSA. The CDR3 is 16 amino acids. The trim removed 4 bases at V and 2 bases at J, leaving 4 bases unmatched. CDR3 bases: TGTGCCAGCAGCTCGAGACTAGCGGGGGCCACAGATACGCAGTATTTT. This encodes CASSSRLAGATDTQYF.

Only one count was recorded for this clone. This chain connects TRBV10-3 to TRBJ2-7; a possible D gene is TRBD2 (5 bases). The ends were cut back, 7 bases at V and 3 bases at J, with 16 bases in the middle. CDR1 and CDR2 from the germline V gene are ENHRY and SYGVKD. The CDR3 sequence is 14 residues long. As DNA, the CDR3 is TGTGCCATCAAGGCGGGTTTGGATAGCTACGAGCAGTACTTC. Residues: CAIKAGLDSYEQYF.

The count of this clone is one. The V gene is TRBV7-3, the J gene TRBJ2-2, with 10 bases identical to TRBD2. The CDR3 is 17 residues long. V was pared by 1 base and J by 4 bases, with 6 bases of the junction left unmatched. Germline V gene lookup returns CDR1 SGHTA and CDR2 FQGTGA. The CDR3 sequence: CASSLRSGGASTGELFF. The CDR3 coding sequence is TGTGCCAGCAGCTTAAGGAGCGGGGGGGCTTCCACCGGGGAGCTGTTTTTT.

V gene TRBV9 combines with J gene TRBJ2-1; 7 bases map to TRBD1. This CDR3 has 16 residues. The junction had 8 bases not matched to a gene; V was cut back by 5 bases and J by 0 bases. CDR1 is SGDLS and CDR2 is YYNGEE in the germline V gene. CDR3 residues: CASSTSDRSSYNEQFF. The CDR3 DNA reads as TGTGCCAGCAGTACCTCGGACAGGAGCTCCTACAATGAGCAGTTCTTC. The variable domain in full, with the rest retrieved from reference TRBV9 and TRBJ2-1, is DSGVTQTPKHLITATGQRVTLRCSPRSGDLSVYWYQQSLDQGLQFLIQYYNGEERAKGNILERFSAQQFPDLHSELNLSSLELGDSALYFCASSTSDRSSYNEQFFGPGTRLTVL.

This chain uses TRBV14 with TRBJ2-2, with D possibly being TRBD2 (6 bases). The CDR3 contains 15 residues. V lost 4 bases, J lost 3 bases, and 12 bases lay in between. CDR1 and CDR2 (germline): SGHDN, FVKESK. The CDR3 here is CASSLGGDHTGELFF. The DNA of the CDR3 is TGTGCCAGCAGCCTGGGCGGGGATCACACCGGGGAGCTGTTTTTT.

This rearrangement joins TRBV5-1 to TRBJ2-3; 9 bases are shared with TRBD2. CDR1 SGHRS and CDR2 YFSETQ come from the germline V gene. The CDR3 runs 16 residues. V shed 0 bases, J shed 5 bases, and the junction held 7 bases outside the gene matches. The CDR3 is CASSLGPGGGGDTQYF. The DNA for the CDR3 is TGCGCCAGCAGCTTGGGTCCGGGCGGGGGGGGAGATACGCAGTATTTT.

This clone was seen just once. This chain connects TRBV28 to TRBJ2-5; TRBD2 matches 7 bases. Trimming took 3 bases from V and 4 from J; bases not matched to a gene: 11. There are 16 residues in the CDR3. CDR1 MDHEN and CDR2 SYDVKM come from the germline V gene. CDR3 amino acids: CASSFGGDLGLETQYF. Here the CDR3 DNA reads TGTGCCAGCAGTTTTGGGGGGGACCTGGGGTTAGAGACCCAGTACTTC.

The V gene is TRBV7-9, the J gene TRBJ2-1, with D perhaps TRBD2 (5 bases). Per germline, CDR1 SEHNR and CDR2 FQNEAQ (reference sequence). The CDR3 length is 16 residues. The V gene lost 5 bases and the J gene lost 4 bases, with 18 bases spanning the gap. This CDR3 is CASSPTFGVGYNEQFF. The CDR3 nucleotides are TGTGCCAGCAGCCCTACCTTCGGGGTCGGGTACAATGAGCAGTTCTTC.